These 8 T cell receptor beta chains share one sample of origin, sequenced in a study of cytomegalovirus exposure and HLA in healthy donors (dated by TCRdb to between 2016 and 2019). Library preparation used the immunoSEQ multiplex PCR assay. The multiplex PCR relied on a mix of 60 forward primers for TCR Vbeta segments and 13 reverse primers for TCR Jbeta segments. TCRdb took this table from immuneACCESS and kept in-frame rearrangements with V and J called. Such tables lack part of the clones; where checked against another copy, unresolved V genes explain under half of the gap, and the rest is unexplained. The sample has about 160,000 clones on record, about three quarters of them singletons. The ten largest clones add up to 3.1% of the sample. Sequencing used PBMCs. All receptors come from a woman between 45 and 60 years old in good health and CMV-seropositive.

The chain carries TRBV9 and TRBJ2-1; 7 positions agree with TRBD1. The CDR3 has 15 residues. V lost 4 bases, J lost 5 bases, and 9 bases stayed unmatched. Germline V gene lookup returns CDR1 SGDLS and CDR2 YYNGEE. The CDR3 sequence is CASSFGQADDNEQFF. CDR3 sequence (DNA): TGTGCCAGCAGCTTCGGACAGGCGGATGACAATGAGCAGTTCTTC.

The chain recombines TRBV9 with TRBJ2-3; no definite D call. This CDR3 is built from 15 residues. Germline CDR1 is SGDLS and CDR2 is YYNGEE. V gave up 3 bases and J gave up 5 bases, with 16 bases separating them. The CDR3 nucleotides read TGTGCCAGCAGCGCCGCCCCGAGCCTCGGAGATACGCAGTATTTT. Its protein is CASSAAPSLGDTQYF.

This clone showed up just a few times. The chain carries TRBV4-1 and TRBJ1-2; 7 bases are shared with TRBD1. The CDR3 sequence is 15 residues long. Germline CDR1 is MGHRA and CDR2 is YSYEKL. The J segment lost 5 bases and the V segment lost 1 base, leaving 7 bases of the junction unmatched. The CDR3 spells CASSQAEGARYGYTF. In DNA, the CDR3 is TGCGCCAGCAGCCAAGCTGAGGGGGCGAGGTATGGCTACACCTTC.

This sequence joins TRBV5-4 and TRBJ2-3, with TRBD2 identical over 8 bases. Per the germline V gene, CDR1 is SGHNT and CDR2 is YYREEE (reference sequence). V trimming: 4 bases; J trimming: 2 bases; junction bases outside the gene matches: 18. This CDR3 spans 19 amino acids. The CDR3 DNA follows: TGTGCCAGCAGCCCAGGACGGGGCGGGGGGCCTCGACCCACAGATACGCAGTATTTT. This gives the protein CASSPGRGGGPRPTDTQYF.

About this clone itself: A read error may produce the germline difference seen at one junction end. The V gene is TRBV5-1, the J gene TRBJ2-2; 9 bases match TRBD1. This CDR3 contains 15 residues. The germline V gene encodes CDR1 SGHRS and CDR2 YFSETQ. The CDR3 nucleotides are TGCGCCGGCAGCTTGGGACAGGGCCCCACCGGGGAGCTGTTTTTT. This gives the protein CAGSLGQGPTGELFF.

The V call is TRBV7-2, the J call TRBJ2-7, with a weak D call TRBD1 (6 bases). Per the germline V gene, CDR1 is SGHTA and CDR2 is FQGNSA. This CDR3 is built from 15 residues. Trimming shortened V by 3 bases and J by 6 bases, and 18 bases separated the two germline ends. CDR3 sequence (DNA): TGTGCCAGCAGCTTCTACAGGGCCCAATTCAGCGAGCAGTACTTC. Protein sequence: CASSFYRAQFSEQYF.

For this clone: The germline gene is not matched at one end of the junction; a read error may be the cause. This CDR3 is also generated by other DNA sequences in the sample. The chain has TRBV27 and TRBJ2-6, with 7 bases lining up with TRBD1. CDR1 and CDR2 from the germline V gene are MNHEY and SMNVEV (reference sequence). The CDR3 is 13 residues long. The CDR3 sequence is CASSFKGANGLTF. As DNA, the CDR3 is TGTGCCAGCAGTTTTAAGGGGGCCAACGGCCTGACTTTC.

The chain couples TRBV28 to TRBJ2-7; D is ambiguous. This CDR3 spans 11 amino acids. Per germline, CDR1 MDHEN and CDR2 SYDVKM. The V end lost 4 bases, the J end lost 3 bases, and 4 bases lay between the germline ends. In DNA, the CDR3 is TGTGCCAGCAGTTCCCTCTACGAGCAGTACTTC. Translating it yields CASSSLYEQYF.